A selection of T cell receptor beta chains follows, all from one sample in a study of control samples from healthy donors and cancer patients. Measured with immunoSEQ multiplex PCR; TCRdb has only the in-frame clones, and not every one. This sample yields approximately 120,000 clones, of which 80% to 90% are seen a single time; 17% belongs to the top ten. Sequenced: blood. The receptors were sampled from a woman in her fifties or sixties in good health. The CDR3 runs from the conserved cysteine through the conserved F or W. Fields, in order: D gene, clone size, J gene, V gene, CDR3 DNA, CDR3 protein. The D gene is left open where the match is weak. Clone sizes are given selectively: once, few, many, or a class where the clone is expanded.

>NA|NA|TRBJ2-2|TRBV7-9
TGTGCCAGCAGCCCCTATGGCACCGGGGAGCTGTTTTTT
CASSPYGTGELFF
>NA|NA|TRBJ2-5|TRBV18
TGTGCCAGCTCACCGTCAAGGGGCGCGAGGCAAGAGACCCAGTACTTC
CASSPSRGARQETQYF
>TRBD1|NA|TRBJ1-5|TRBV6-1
TGTGCCAGCAGTGAGAACAGGGGTAGCAATCAGCCCCAGCATTTT
CASSENRGSNQPQHF
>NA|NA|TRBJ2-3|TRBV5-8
TGTGCCACCCTGTTCCGGGGCGCGACCGATACGCAGTATTTT
CATLFRGATDTQYF
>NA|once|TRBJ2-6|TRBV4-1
TGCGCCAGCAGCCAAGGGGCGGGCTCTGGGGCCAACGTCCTGACTTTC
CASSQGAGSGANVLTF
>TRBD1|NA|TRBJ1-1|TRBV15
TGTGCCACCAGCAGAGATCCGGGACAGCGGCTTTGGGCTTTCTTT
CATSRDPGQRLWAFF
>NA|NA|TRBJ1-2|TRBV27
TGTGCCAGCAGATCTTTATTTGGGACGGACTATGGCTACACCTTC
CASRSLFGTDYGYTF
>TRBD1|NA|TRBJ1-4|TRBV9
TGTGCCAGCAGCGATGGGACAGGGCGGCATGAAAAACTGTTTTTT
CASSDGTGRHEKLFF
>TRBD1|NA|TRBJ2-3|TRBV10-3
TGTGCCATCAGTGAACACTGGACAGGGGGAGCCCTAGATACGCAGTATTTT
CAISEHWTGGALDTQYF
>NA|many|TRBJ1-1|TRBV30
TGTGCCTGGAGTCTGTCGGACATTCTGAACACTGAAGCTTTCTTT
CAWSLSDILNTEAFF
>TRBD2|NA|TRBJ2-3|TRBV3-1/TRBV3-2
TGTGCCAGCAGCCAAGATGTGACTAGCGGCACAGATACGCAGTATTTT
CASSQDVTSGTDTQYF